This TCR beta chain was found in a study of cytomegalovirus exposure and HLA in healthy donors. Study-wide results and limits: A classifier reportedly called cytomegalovirus status with high sensitivity and specificity. Beyond CMV serostatus, there was no information to go on about immune exposure.

Regarding donors, all were healthy bone marrow donors. CDR3 length: 15 amino acids. V was clipped by 0 bases and J by 5 bases; unmatched bases: 7. CDR1 is SGHDT, CDR2 YYEEEE, per germline. Amplification used 60 Vbeta primers and 13 Jbeta primers. Profiled with immunoSEQ multiplex PCR; TCRdb holds only in-frame clones, not every one. This table has about 170,000 clones, about four fifths appearing once. Comment on this clone: Antigen: not known.

The source of this sequence is a woman under 30 in good health and CMV-seronegative. Source material: PBMCs. The chain joins TRBV5-6 to TRBJ1-1; 7 positions agree with TRBD1. Written as DNA, the CDR3 is TGTGCCAGCAGCTTGGGGGCAGGGGGACGAACTGAAGCTTTCTTT. This sequence encodes CASSLGAGGRTEAFF.